The sequence of this T cell receptor (beta chain) was determined in a study of blood T cell repertoires in COVID-19. Clones were read by immunoSEQ multiplex PCR, and TCRdb kept only the in-frame ones, dropping some. The profile covers approximately 670,000 clones, with approximately 90% appearing a single time and approximately 0.3% taken by the ten largest. CDR3 length: 13 residues. V lost 2 bases and J lost 9, with 12 bases in between. Looked up from germline, CDR1 is SGDLS and CDR2 is YYNGEE. Sequencing was done on a sample of peripheral blood. This TCR derives from a woman under 30 with acute or convalescent COVID-19. The genes are TRBV9 and TRBJ1-5, with D hard to call. CDR3 loop: CASSVYIWPPQHF. The CDR3 DNA reads TGTGCCAGCAGCGTTTATATTTGGCCGCCCCAGCATTTT.